What follows are 20 T cell receptor beta chains derived from one specimen sequenced in a study of Graves' ophthalmopathy and Graves' hyperthyroidism (dated by TCRdb to the late 2010s). The instrument given in TCRdb is Illumina HiSeq 2000. For repertoire sequencing, TCR beta CDR3 regions were amplified from RNA transcripts. The first round of RT-PCR was done with HTBI primers and the Qiagen OneStep RT-PCR kit, and was followed by a second round of multiplex PCR, then size selection and purification. Clones were called with MiXCR by TCRdb after fastp trimmed the public reads at Q25, and only in-frame beta chains were retained. Every entry covers one CDR3 protein and lists the most common genes and DNA from its rows. The sample data list 650,000 to 800,000 distinct CDR3 sequences, and roughly 39% of these were observed just once. 3.3% of the sample rests with the top ten. Sequenced: peripheral blood. The receptor source for this set is an adult man with Graves' ophthalmopathy.

This clonotype has at least ten counts. The chain is built from TRBV2 and TRBJ1-5; D perhaps matches TRBD1 (5 bases). V was cut by 4 bases and J by 6 bases, with 10 bases left in between. The germline V gene encodes CDR1 SNHLY and CDR2 FYNNEI. The CDR3 is 13 amino acids. CDR3 DNA: TGTGCCAGCAGTGCAGGGTATAGTCAGCCCCAGCATTTT. This gives the protein CASSAGYSQPQHF.

This clonotype was seen only a few times. J is TRBJ1-1 and V is TRBV18; the D is unclear. V gave up 2 bases and J gave up 0 bases, with 10 bases separating them. Germline CDR1 reads KGHSH; CDR2 reads LQKENI. This CDR3 comprises 15 residues. Here the CDR3 DNA reads TGTGCCAGCTCACCATTCGGCGTTATGAACACTGAAGCTTTCTTT. It yields the protein CASSPFGVMNTEAFF.

The table lists this clonotype with many counts. The rearrangement links TRBV20-1 to TRBJ2-7, with a possible D match to TRBD2 (6 bases). The CDR3 length is 14 residues. The V gene lost 2 bases and the J gene lost 2 bases, with 13 bases spanning the gap. From germline, CDR1 is DFQATT and CDR2 SNEGSKA (reference sequence). CDR3 DNA: TGCAGTGCTAGAAGCGCGGGATTACCCTACGAGCAGTACTTC. It translates to CSARSAGLPYEQYF.

V usage is TRBV19 and J usage is TRBJ1-6; D is ambiguous. V shed 4 bases and J shed 1 base, with 11 bases lying between them. Germline V gives CDR1 LNHDA, CDR2 SQIVND (reference sequence). This CDR3 has 16 amino acids. CDR3 DNA: TGTGCCAGTAGTAATGAGGCGACGTCCTATAATTCACCCCTCCACTTT. This codes for CASSNEATSYNSPLHF.

This clonotype was detected a few times. This chain links TRBV12-3 or TRBV12-4 with TRBJ1-1, with 7 bases matching TRBD1. The CDR3 has 15 residues. With 5 bases clipped from V and 1 base from J, the junction kept 7 bases outside the gene matches. The CDR3 bases are TGTGCCAGCAGTCTGGGACAGATTGGGAACACTGAAGCTTTCTTT. Amino acids: CASSLGQIGNTEAFF.

This clonotype was seen at least ten times. CDR3 loop: CASSPTGGVGELFF. The CDR3 coding sequence is TGCGCCAGCAGCCCCACAGGGGGAGTCGGGGAGCTGTTTTTT. J is TRBJ2-2 and V is TRBV5-1; 8 nucleotides align to TRBD1. Germline trimming cut 4 bases from V and 7 bases from J; bases unmatched to any gene: 6. The CDR3 extends over 14 amino acids. Germline loops: CDR1 SGHRS, CDR2 YFSETQ.

In this sample, this clonotype turned up a few times. This chain joins TRBV19 and TRBJ2-7; the match to TRBD2 covers 7 bases. With V trimmed by 9 bases and J by 3 bases, 17 bases remained unmatched. The CDR3 is 16 residues long. CDR1 is LNHDA and CDR2 is SQIVND in the germline V gene (reference sequence). CDR3: CASRILWGRELYEQYF. The CDR3 DNA is TGTGCCAGCAGGATACTCTGGGGGAGGGAGCTCTACGAGCAGTACTTC. The full variable domain, in which reference TRBV19 and TRBJ2-7 provide the parts outside the CDR3, is DGGITQSPKYLFRKEGQNVTLSCEQNLNHDAMYWYRQDPGQGLRLIYYSQIVNDFQKGDIAEGYSVSREKKESFPLTVTSAQKNPTAFYLCASRILWGRELYEQYFGPGTRLTVT.

This clonotype was observed a few times. The chain employs TRBV4-1 and TRBJ2-7, with D possibly being TRBD2 (6 bases). The CDR3 is 15 amino acids. V was shortened by 1 base and J by 2 bases, with 12 bases between the two germline ends. Germline CDR1 is MGHRA and CDR2 is YSYEKL. CDR3 residues: CASSQGLADTYEQYF. CDR3 DNA: TGCGCCAGCAGCCAAGGATTAGCGGATACCTACGAGCAGTACTTC.

This clonotype has only one observation. The chain employs TRBV7-3 and TRBJ2-7; TRBD2 matches 7 bases. There are 13 residues in the CDR3. Germline CDR1 and CDR2: SGHTA and FQGTGA. Unmatched junction bases numbered 2, after V lost 3 bases and J lost 3 bases. In DNA, the CDR3 is TGTGCCAGCAGCTTCGGGGAGGGCTACGAGCAGTACTTC. Protein: CASSFGEGYEQYF.

This clonotype was found many times. V is TRBV2 and J is TRBJ2-7, with a possible D match to TRBD1 (6 bases). The germline gives CDR1 SNHLY, CDR2 FYNNEI. V shed 5 bases and J shed 6 bases, with 14 bases lying between them. The length of the CDR3 is 13 residues. In DNA, the CDR3 is TGTGCCAGCAGTCTGGCAGGGGTGGTCGAGCAGTACTTC. It codes for CASSLAGVVEQYF.

Concerning this clonotype: No conserved phenylalanine or tryptophan is present at the end of the CDR3, so a read error is the likely explanation. The CDR3 DNA is TGTGCCAGCAGCCCTGGGGGTGGGCTAGCAGCATACGAGCAGTACCTC. Its protein product is CASSPGGGLAAYEQYL. This chain links TRBV7-9 with TRBJ2-7, with D perhaps given as TRBD1 or TRBD2 (5 bases each). The germline V gene encodes CDR1 SEHNR and CDR2 FQNEAQ (reference sequence). The CDR3 runs to 16 residues. V lost 5 bases, J lost 4 bases, and 21 bases lay in between.

This clonotype was observed a handful of times. V gene TRBV12-3 or TRBV12-4 combines with J gene TRBJ2-5; 10 positions agree with TRBD2. Losses at the gene ends were 6 bases for V and 5 bases for J; bases not matched to a gene: 9. The CDR3 loop spans 15 amino acids. The CDR3 DNA follows: TGTGCCAGCAGACCCAGCGGGGGGGGCTTCGAGACCCAGTACTTC. The encoded protein is CASRPSGGGFETQYF.

The sample holds one count of this clonotype. A much larger clone differs by one base, so this may be a read error. The chain is built from TRBV2 and TRBJ2-7, with unresolved D. The CDR3 is 15 amino acids. The germline V gene encodes CDR1 SNHLY and CDR2 FYNNEI. Trimming removed 6 bases at V and 1 base at J, with 16 bases between. The CDR3 DNA sequence: TGTGCCAGCAGGCCAGGTTCCCCTCTTTCCTACGAGCAGTACTTC. Translation: CASRPGSPLSYEQYF.

This clonotype was seen many times. The rearrangement links TRBV29-1 to TRBJ1-2, with TRBD1 identical over 7 bases. V lost 8 bases and J lost 6; bases outside the gene matches: 9. From germline, CDR1 is SQVTM and CDR2 ANQGSEA. This CDR3 is 12 amino acids long. CDR3 in DNA: TGCAGCATCGAGCAGGGGGAAGATGGCTACACCTTC. Its translation: CSIEQGEDGYTF.

The rearrangement links TRBV25-1 to TRBJ1-6, with TRBD1 identical over 7 bases. With V trimmed by 8 bases and J by 7 bases, 5 bases remained unmatched. Germline V lookup: CDR1 MGHDK, CDR2 SYGVNS. The CDR3 has 13 residues. The CDR3 protein is CASLGQPNSPLHF. The DNA of the CDR3 is TGTGCCAGCTTGGGACAGCCAAATTCACCCCTCCACTTT.

The chain carries TRBV7-9 and TRBJ2-2; TRBD1 agrees at 10 bases. Germline V lookup: CDR1 SEHNR, CDR2 FQNEAQ (reference sequence). The CDR3 covers 15 residues. The ends lost 5 bases at V and 10 bases at J; junction bases unmatched: 10. CDR3 DNA: TGTGCCAGCAGCCCCAGACAGGGGGCTAACGAGGAGCTGTTTTTT. Protein: CASSPRQGANEELFF.

The V gene is TRBV7-9, the J gene TRBJ2-5; the D gene is possibly TRBD1 (6 bases). Germline V gene lookup returns CDR1 SEHNR and CDR2 FQNEAQ (reference sequence). V was clipped by 2 bases and J by 9 bases, with 22 bases between them. The length of the CDR3 is 16 residues. The CDR3 is CASSLWSRGSLGPQYF. Here the CDR3 DNA reads TGTGCCAGCAGCTTATGGAGCAGGGGTTCGTTAGGGCCCCAGTACTTC.

V usage is TRBV7-9 and J usage is TRBJ1-4; 8 bases fit TRBD1. The CDR3 sequence is 12 residues long. Germline V CDR1 and CDR2: SEHNR, FQNEAQ (reference sequence). The trim removed 9 bases at V and 6 bases at J, leaving 3 bases unmatched. DNA for the CDR3: TGTGCCAGGGACAGGGCGGATGAAAAACTGTTTTTT. The encoded protein is CARDRADEKLFF.

Regarding this clonotype: A much larger clone sits a single nucleotide away, making a read error possible. Because the CDR3's place on the DNA is in doubt, the DNA is left out and the CDR3 is given as listed by TCRdb. This rearrangement joins TRBV11-2 to TRBJ1-3; TRBD1 reflects the table's D call only, with no check against the DNA. Germline V gives CDR1 SGHAT, CDR2 FQNNGV. The CDR3 has 15 residues if both end residues are counted. CDR3 sequence: CASSLVWAAGNTVYF.

Note on this clonotype: Possible read error: a much larger clone is one base away. The chain recombines TRBV7-2 with TRBJ2-2; D call uncertain. This CDR3 spans 14 amino acids. CDR1 SGHTA and CDR2 FQGNSA come from the germline V gene. The V end was cut by 5 bases, the J end by 5 bases, with 12 bases between. The CDR3 nucleotides read TGTGCCAGCAGCCCCTTCGATTGGACCGGGGAGCTGTTTTTT. Protein product: CASSPFDWTGELFF.